This TCR beta chain was sequenced during a study of cytomegalovirus exposure and HLA in healthy donors. Overall study context: Earlier, 100 million to 130 million unique TCR beta sequences were recovered from 170 million or so T cells by an analysis. Findings and limits, study-wide: The authors judged a highly shared variant cluster likely a sequencing artifact. In an earlier analysis, about 87% or about 30%: the productive usage of most TCR beta V segments.

PCR amplification relied on 60 Vbeta primers (plus 13 Jbeta primers). The method was immunoSEQ multiplex PCR; TCRdb's version includes in-frame clones alone and lacks a portion of them. The listing contains 75,000 to 80,000 clones. As concerns this clone: No antigen is known for it.

The sample taken for sequencing was PBMCs. The receptor comes from a man aged 18 to 30 in good health and CMV-seropositive.

CDR3 sequence reads: CASSVLPNSADTQYF. The CDR3 nucleotides read TGTGCCAGCAGCGTTTTACCAAATAGCGCAGATACGCAGTATTTT. This rearrangement joins TRBV9 to TRBJ2-3, with D maybe TRBD2 (5 bases). The CDR3 spans 15 residues. Trimming took 2 bases from V and 4 from J, leaving 14 bases between them. The germline V gene encodes CDR1 SGDLS and CDR2 YYNGEE.